This TCR beta chain stems from a study of cytomegalovirus exposure and HLA in healthy donors (dated 2017 in TCRdb). For context, the study as a whole: In an earlier analysis of some 550 of the donors, 276 Gb of sequence data and roughly 100 million unique TCR beta sequences from about 190 million T cells were reported. An early release covering just under 650 HLA-typed donors comprised about 300 gigabases of sequencing data and 65 million to 100 million unique TCR sequences. The genetic ancestry cluster associated with self-reported Caucasian donors included 70% to 85% of the 398 genotyped donors. The study aimed to test whether signatures of past pathogen exposure could be identified by cataloging public T cell receptors. Using immunosequencing, the study profiled T cell repertoires from approximately 700 subjects and related those repertoires to cytomegalovirus serostatus. Along with the roughly 700-subject first cohort, a separate validation cohort of about 110 different subjects was used. High-throughput TCR immunosequencing, statistical association of individual TCRs with disease status, and machine learning were combined to predict cytomegalovirus infection status. In a later analysis, previously published TCR beta repertoires from more than 500 donors were re-analyzed and high-resolution HLA genotyping was added so that TCR occurrence patterns could be studied. Rather than using new phenotypic data, the later analysis identified candidate immune exposures from TCR beta sequences and from how often those sequences occurred across donors. To decide whether each TCR beta V gene segment behaved as functional or pseudogenic, an earlier analysis of nearly 600 of the donors relied on high-throughput TCR beta sequencing. Donor age, sex, ethnicity and CMV serostatus were compiled together with the repertoire data. A later genetic analysis used genome-wide SNP genotypes for 398 of the 666 donors, treating that subset as a discovery cohort. All discovery cohort repertoires had been generated using a single sequencing platform. HLA typing included class I and class II loci at four-digit resolution. Typing coverage varied by locus: about 620-630 donors for A, B, C, DRB1 and DQB1; some 520 for DQA1; around 570 for DPA1; some 470 for DPB1. Several DR-DQ haplotypes were treated as single units for association and clustering because of strong linkage in the cohort. Among about 390 genotyped donors of the cohort, an average of around 240,000 unique TCR beta nucleotide sequences were sequenced per donor, roughly 18% of them non-productive. The study at large found these results: Linkage disequilibrium might explain the correlated functional status among segregating V segments, but an unknown experimental factor could not be ruled out. CMV serostatus was the only immune exposure information available for the cohort. In the study, around 160 TCR beta chains were listed as associated with cytomegalovirus. Some IMGT-functional V segments, including TRBV6-2 and TRBV6-3, could not be told apart with the 87-base-pair reads, so those segments were excluded. In vitro tests confirmed that a few of the cytomegalovirus-associated TCR beta chains recognize cytomegalovirus antigens. In both the original and validation cohorts, the classifier was reported to diagnose cytomegalovirus status with high specificity and sensitivity. While some public TCRs were present in many individuals, most TCR sequences turned up only very rarely across donors. A cluster of highly shared sequence variants was judged likely to represent a technical artifact of the sequencing pipeline. When HLA alleles, especially DR and DQ, strongly co-occurred, TCR associations were difficult to assign to individual alleles. According to a later analysis, parvovirus B19, influenza, CMV and Epstein-Barr virus appeared linked to several top co-occurrence clusters. A later analysis found that TCR association rates varied across HLA loci, with DRB1 alleles showing the most associated TCRs and HLA-C alleles the fewest. Only TCR beta chains were sequenced in this cohort, and the absence of alpha or paired-chain data limited detectable features. In a later analysis, most CMV-associated TCR beta chains were found to appear HLA-restricted, with HLA associations seemingly driven largely by CMV exposure. In a later analysis, HLA-associated TCR beta chains were found to be more clonally expanded and to have lower generation probabilities than equally common non-associated chains. In a later analysis, some 17,000 TCR beta sequences were associated with specific HLA alleles at a false discovery rate of 0.05. The earlier analysis of 587 of the donors excluded roughly 17 rarely observed V segments, including chromosome 9 orphons, because counts were too low. A further reported finding was that TCR beta sequences accurately predicted the HLA-A and HLA-B alleles for most subjects in the first cohort. In an earlier analysis of more than 500 of the donors, most TCR beta V segments appeared in productive rearrangements about 87% or about 30% of the time, broadly matching IMGT annotations. A later genetic analysis reported fewer N-insertions in productive TCRs among donors in an Asian-associated ancestry cluster than the roughly 700-donor mean. Roughly uniform sequencing depth across donors was assumed in presence/absence analyses, although this assumption may not hold. A later genetic analysis associated a missense DCLRE1C variant with V-gene and J-gene trimming of TCR beta chains, and an independent cohort replicated the association. The authors suggested that the approach could potentially be generalized to other disease states and immunological phenotypes. Because some donors lacked HLA typing at each locus, the association tests relied only on the typed subset.

Worth noting for this clone: No cognate antigen has been identified for it. Per-nucleotide qualities are absent, and no much larger clonotype sits a single base away.

The cohort comprised under 700 healthy bone marrow donors. At the time of sampling, every cohort member was nominally healthy, though immune exposures that went unrecorded were likely present. The donor was CMV seropositive and belonged to the group of 250 to 350 seropositive cohort members. A peripheral blood sample was provided by each donor, and peripheral blood mononuclear cells were used for TCR beta sequencing. Genomic DNA extraction from the blood cell samples was performed with the Qiagen DNeasy Blood Extraction Kit. The library was made by the immunoSEQ multiplex PCR assay. For the multiplex PCR, a mixture combining 60 forward primers for TCR Vbeta segments and 13 reverse primers for TCR Jbeta segments was used. A multiplex PCR assay on genomic DNA amplified the CDR3 region of rearranged TCR beta genes. Amplified TCR beta libraries were sequenced as 87-base-pair reads on the Illumina HiSeq System. Under the source paper's analysis protocol: A later analysis tallied around 87 million unique TCR beta chains across the approximately 670 repertoires, and around 12 million of those chains were shared by two or more donors. Raw reads were error-corrected and collapsed into unique sequences by a nearest-neighbor algorithm in which closely related sequences were merged to remove PCR and sequencing errors. V, D and J gene segments were assigned by aligning CDR3 sequences to IMGT reference sequences. For a sequence to be retained, at least a six-nucleotide match to both a V gene segment and a J gene segment was required. Rearrangements were called productive when the CDR3 lacked stop codons and stayed in frame with V and J; all others were non-productive. CDR3 was defined by IMGT convention, running from the second conserved V-encoded cysteine to the conserved J-encoded phenylalanine. Sequences without an unambiguous match to a single V gene segment were excluded from the earlier analysis of over 500 of the donors. An earlier analysis of a few hundred of the donors called V segments functional above 56.7% productive rearrangements and segregating when the between-donor standard deviation exceeded 5%. To diagnose cytomegalovirus status from the catalog of TCR beta chain sequences, a statistical classification framework was built. A later analysis assigned V and J genes by comparing TCR nucleotide sequences with IMGT/GENE-DB human TR gene sequences. In a later analysis, CDR3 sequences and most-parsimonious VDJ recombination scenarios were assigned using the TCRdist pipeline. In a later analysis, each TCR beta chain was defined by its CDR3 amino acid sequence together with its V-gene family, and reads without a unique V-gene family were excluded. A later analysis removed over 500 highly shared, low-generation-probability nucleotide sequences to deal with suspected cross-contamination and a sequencing artifact. In a later analysis, a clonal expansion index was calculated for each public chain from normalized within-repertoire ranks of inferred template counts. In a later analysis, generation probabilities were computed with a VDJ recombination model fitted to out-of-frame rearrangements, and the resulting probabilities were checked against IGoR. In a later analysis, hypergeometric tests were used to score TCR-TCR, TCR-HLA and TCR-CMV co-occurrence, with a repertoire-size bias correction applied to TCR pairs. A later analysis estimated false discovery rates by permuting HLA or CMV assignments 20 times. A later analysis grouped co-occurring TCRs with DBSCAN, adding TCRdist sequence similarity when clustering within HLA-allele-positive subsets. Co-occurrence clustering excluded repertoires with fewer than 30,000 or more than 120,000 public chains, plus five with anomalous nucleotide sharing. Drawn from immuneACCESS, this table holds only the in-frame rearrangements with V and J called that TCRdb kept. Clones are partly lost; checked studies trace under half to an unresolved V gene and leave the rest unexplained. V and J calls plus clone size are reproduced from that table; the DNA served to infer D and trimming. The sample table contains 80,000 to 100,000 clones; only one count was recorded for under 85% of them. Under 4.5% of the sample rests with the top ten.

V is cut back by 2 bases and J by 4 bases, with 14 bases in the junction unmatched. CDR1 and CDR2 are read off the germline V gene as SGHDT and YYEEEE. CDR3 length: 17 amino acids, cysteine to phenylalanine. The DNA shown is the 51-base CDR3, in frame from base 1. The specimen sequenced was PBMCs. This sequence uses TRBV5-6 and TRBJ1-2, with TRBD1 matching 7 junction bases. The TCR sequence derives from a female donor in good health and CMV-seropositive. The DNA is as follows: TGTGCCAGCAGCTTAAGGGACAGCGCACTTCTCCTCTATGGCTACACCTTC. This gives the protein CASSLRDSALLLYGYTF.